The next 30 T cell receptor beta chains were all read from a single sample in a study of blood T cell repertoires in COVID-19 (dated by TCRdb to 2018 to 2020). Library preparation was by the immunoSEQ multiplex PCR assay. Drawn from immuneACCESS, this table holds only the in-frame rearrangements with V and J called that TCRdb kept. Clones are partly lost; checked studies trace under half to an unresolved V gene and leave the rest unexplained. This sample gives around 100,000 clones in total; approximately 84% of them show up just once. The ten largest clones add up to 8.5% to 10% of the sample. Input material: peripheral blood. All receptors come from a man aged 35 to 55 with active or convalescent COVID-19.

This chain connects TRBV11-3 to TRBJ2-1, with D possibly matching TRBD2 (6 bases). The CDR3 contains 13 residues. Germline-derived CDR1 and CDR2 are SGHNT and YENEEA. Deletions cut 10 bases from V and 7 bases from J, with 17 bases between. CDR3 region: CANLEGVRNEQFF. CDR3 sequence (DNA): TGTGCCAACTTGGAGGGAGTAAGGAATGAGCAGTTCTTC.

The chain joins TRBV19 to TRBJ1-5, with 9 bases matching TRBD1. J lost 3 bases, V lost 10 bases, and 7 bases had no gene match. CDR1 and CDR2 (germline): LNHDA, SQIVND (reference sequence). CDR3 size: 14 residues. The CDR3 spells CATHGTGFNQPQHF. CDR3 DNA sequence: TGTGCCACGCACGGGACAGGGTTCAATCAGCCCCAGCATTTT.

J is TRBJ2-7 and V is TRBV4-3, with TRBD2 matching 10 bases. Germline CDR1 reads LGHNA; CDR2 reads YSLEER. The length of the CDR3 is 16 residues. V gave up 1 base and J gave up 4 bases; unmatched junction bases: 7. CDR3 sequence (DNA): TGCGCCAGCAGCCAAGGTCCTAGCGGGGGAACATACGAGCAGTACTTC. It translates to CASSQGPSGGTYEQYF.

This clone was seen more than once but under ten times. The rearrangement uses TRBV6-1 and TRBJ2-5, with TRBD2 as a possible D gene (6 bases). V lost 0 bases, J lost 5 bases, and 10 bases lay in between. The CDR3 runs to 14 residues. Looked up from germline, CDR1 is MNHNS and CDR2 is SASEGT. In DNA form, the CDR3 reads TGTGCCAGCAGTGAAGCCCCCCTAGCGGAGACCCAGTACTTC. Translating gives CASSEAPLAETQYF.

This chain joins TRBV7-6 and TRBJ2-7; tentative D call: TRBD1 (5 bases). The CDR3 consists of 15 residues. Trimming shortened V by 5 bases and J by 3 bases, and 17 bases separated the two germline ends. The germline gives CDR1 SGHVS, CDR2 FNYEAQ. In nucleotides, the CDR3 is TGTGCCAGCAGCCATGGCGCAGTTAGGGGCTACGAGCAGTACTTC. Amino acid sequence: CASSHGAVRGYEQYF.

The chain has TRBV6-6 and TRBJ2-1; D gene ambiguous. The V gene's germline CDR1 is MNHNY and CDR2 SVGAGI (reference sequence). V lost 6 bases and J 8 bases, leaving 8 bases between the germline ends. This CDR3 has 11 amino acids. CDR3 DNA: TGTGCCAGCAGGCAGTTTGATGAGCAGTTCTTC. It translates to CASRQFDEQFF.

V usage is TRBV28 and J usage is TRBJ2-1, with 7 positions matching TRBD2. Trimming removed 1 base from V and 5 bases from J; junction bases left unmatched: 5. CDR1 and CDR2 from the germline V gene are MDHEN and SYDVKM. The CDR3 runs 15 residues. This CDR3 reads CASSLFLAVNNEQFF. For the CDR3, the DNA is TGTGCCAGCAGTTTATTCCTAGCGGTGAACAATGAGCAGTTCTTC.

The genes are TRBV7-2 and TRBJ2-7, with a weak D call TRBD2 (5 bases). The CDR3 contains 13 residues. V gave up 4 bases and J gave up 6 bases, with 13 bases separating them. CDR1 and CDR2 (germline): SGHTA, FQGNSA. CDR3 loop: CASSSFSGFEQYF. CDR3 bases: TGTGCCAGCAGCTCCTTCTCGGGGTTCGAGCAGTACTTC.

This sequence joins TRBV5-1 and TRBJ2-5, with TRBD1 matching 8 bases. J lost 5 bases, V lost 5 bases, and 11 bases had no gene match. Germline V gene lookup returns CDR1 SGHRS and CDR2 YFSETQ. The CDR3 sequence is 15 residues long. The CDR3 is CASRPTGGSGETQYF. The CDR3, as DNA: TGCGCCAGCAGACCTACAGGGGGATCGGGGGAGACCCAGTACTTC.

V and J are TRBV6-5 and TRBJ1-3; D might be TRBD1 (6 bases). Germline V gives CDR1 MNHEY, CDR2 SVGAGI. This CDR3 comprises 15 residues. V was cut by 6 bases and J by 8 bases, with 20 bases left in between. In DNA form, the CDR3 reads TGTGCCAGCAGACAGACAGGTTGGGGGATGGACACCATATATTTT. Translating it yields CASRQTGWGMDTIYF.

The chain joins TRBV10-3 to TRBJ1-1, with a possible D match to TRBD1 (5 bases). The V gene's germline CDR1 is ENHRY and CDR2 SYGVKD. V gave up 6 bases and J gave up 0 bases, with 8 bases separating them. The CDR3 has 13 amino acids. CDR3 in DNA: TGTGCCATCAGGGAACAGGTGAACACTGAAGCTTTCTTT. This codes for CAIREQVNTEAFF.

The gene calls are TRBV7-9 and TRBJ1-5, with D possibly matching TRBD1 (5 bases). V was cut by 3 bases and J by 5 bases, with 8 bases left in between. Germline V lookup: CDR1 SEHNR, CDR2 FQNEAQ (reference sequence). The CDR3 spans 13 residues. In DNA, the CDR3 is TGTGCCAGCAGCTTTGGACAAGATCAGCCCCAGCATTTT. It translates to CASSFGQDQPQHF.

The CDR3 region is CASSEGGRINYGYTF. In nucleotides, the CDR3 is TGTGCCAGCAGTGAAGGGGGGCGGATTAACTATGGCTACACCTTC. This chain links TRBV2 with TRBJ1-2; D may be TRBD1 (6 bases). This CDR3 contains 15 residues. Deletions cut 1 base from V and 1 base from J, with 10 bases between. Germline V gene lookup returns CDR1 SNHLY and CDR2 FYNNEI.

Here the CDR3 reads CASSYTDREAFF. Here the CDR3 DNA reads TGTGCCAGCAGTTATACGGACAGGGAAGCTTTCTTT. The chain employs TRBV6-6 and TRBJ1-1; 7 nucleotides line up with TRBD1. V lost 3 bases and J lost 8; bases outside the gene matches: 3. This CDR3 region has 12 residues. CDR1 MNHNY and CDR2 SVGAGI come from the germline V gene (reference sequence).

This clone appeared once. V is TRBV3-1 (or the pseudogene TRBV3-2) and J is TRBJ2-1, with 7 bases that match TRBD1. The J segment lost 0 bases and the V segment lost 1 base, leaving 9 bases of the junction unmatched. CDR1 LGHDT and CDR2 YNNKEL come from the germline V gene (reference sequence). The CDR3 has 18 residues. For the CDR3, the DNA is TGTGCCAGCAGCCAAGGAGTATCGGGACAGAGCTCCTACAATGAGCAGTTCTTC. Residues: CASSQGVSGQSSYNEQFF.

The chain is built from TRBV19 and TRBJ1-5, with D maybe TRBD1 (6 bases). The CDR3 is 15 residues long. V was shortened by 7 bases and J by 0 bases, with 13 bases between the two germline ends. CDR1 LNHDA and CDR2 SQIVND come from the germline V gene (reference sequence). The CDR3 DNA reads as TGTGCCAGTATGTCAGGGGAACTTAGCAATCAGCCCCAGCATTTT. Its protein product is CASMSGELSNQPQHF.

The chain is built from TRBV5-1 and TRBJ2-5, with TRBD2 identical over 8 bases. Germline V lookup: CDR1 SGHRS, CDR2 YFSETQ. CDR3 length equals 15 residues. V shed 4 bases and J 3 bases; nucleotides not matched to a gene: 8. The CDR3 region is CASSPGGAGEETQYF. In nucleotides, the CDR3 is TGCGCCAGCAGCCCCGGGGGGGCAGGAGAAGAGACCCAGTACTTC.

In DNA form, the CDR3 reads TGTGCCAGCACCGGGACAGGGTGGACTGAAGCTTTCTTT. It codes for CASTGTGWTEAFF. The chain joins TRBV2 to TRBJ1-1; TRBD1 matches 9 bases. V dropped 7 bases and J dropped 5; count of bases not matched to a gene: 5. In germline, CDR1 is SNHLY, CDR2 FYNNEI. The CDR3 is 13 amino acids.

V and J are TRBV5-1 and TRBJ1-6; 10 bases line up with TRBD1. Germline CDR1 SGHRS, CDR2 YFSETQ. J was trimmed by 5 bases and V by 4 bases; bases with no gene match: 3. This CDR3 is built from 15 residues. CDR3 coding DNA: TGCGCCAGCAGCGCGACAGGGGGCGATAATTCACCCCTCCACTTT. It translates to CASSATGGDNSPLHF.

This clone was seen once. The chain carries TRBV10-3 and TRBJ2-3; 9 nucleotides agree with TRBD2. The CDR3 covers 16 residues. From germline, CDR1 is ENHRY and CDR2 SYGVKD. V lost 5 bases to trimming and J lost 4 bases; unmatched junction nucleotides: 10. The DNA for the CDR3 is TGTGCCATCAGTCATTCTAGCGGGGCGGGTGCAGATACGCAGTATTTT. It encodes CAISHSSGAGADTQYF.

CDR3 in DNA: TGTGCCAGCAGCCGGGGACAGGCATACAATGAGCAGTTCTTC. It specifies CASSRGQAYNEQFF. The V gene is TRBV11-3, the J gene TRBJ2-1; 8 nucleotides agree with TRBD1. This CDR3 contains 14 residues. V gave up 5 bases and J gave up 4 bases; unmatched junction bases: 4. Germline CDR1 SGHNT, CDR2 YENEEA.

The chain is built from TRBV5-1 and TRBJ1-4; D call uncertain. This CDR3 has 14 residues. Trimming removed 6 bases at V and 4 bases at J, with 13 bases between. Germline assignment: CDR1 SGHRS and CDR2 YFSETQ. The CDR3 DNA follows: TGCGCCAGCACCTCCGGGGTAATTAATGAAAAACTGTTTTTT. It codes for CASTSGVINEKLFF.

This chain connects TRBV7-9 to TRBJ1-6, with D tentatively TRBD1 (5 bases). Trimming removed 1 base from V and 6 bases from J, with 7 bases in between. The V gene's germline CDR1 is SEHNR and CDR2 FQNEAQ (reference sequence). This CDR3 comprises 14 residues. The CDR3 DNA reads TGTGCCAGCAGCTTAGGACAGCTTAATTCACCCCTCCACTTT. Amino acids: CASSLGQLNSPLHF.

The chain is built from TRBV2 and TRBJ2-2; D possibly corresponds to TRBD1 (5 bases). Trimming took off 5 bases at V and 2 bases at J, with 9 bases between the two ends. The CDR3 is made up of 14 amino acids. From germline, CDR1 is SNHLY and CDR2 FYNNEI. CDR3: CASSLDSNTGELFF. The CDR3 DNA is TGTGCCAGCAGTTTAGACAGTAACACCGGGGAGCTGTTTTTT.

J is TRBJ2-7 and V is TRBV7-2; tentative D call: TRBD2 (6 bases). V was shortened by 1 base and J by 0 bases, with 10 bases between the two germline ends. CDR3 length equals 15 residues. Germline CDR1 and CDR2: SGHTA and FQGNSA. Here the CDR3 reads CASSLGGVSSYEQYF. The CDR3 DNA is TGTGCCAGCAGCTTAGGGGGGGTGAGCTCCTACGAGCAGTACTTC.

This chain joins TRBV7-2 and TRBJ2-3, with 13 bases that match TRBD2. Germline V gives CDR1 SGHTA, CDR2 FQGNSA. The CDR3 totals 18 residues. Trimming at V came to 1 base and at J to 4 bases, leaving 8 bases not matched to a gene. CDR3 region: CASSLGSLLAGGPDTQYF. Here the CDR3 DNA reads TGTGCCAGCAGCTTAGGATCCTTACTAGCGGGGGGGCCAGATACGCAGTATTTT.

The V call is TRBV2, the J call TRBJ2-7, with D perhaps matching TRBD1 (6 bases). From germline, CDR1 is SNHLY and CDR2 FYNNEI. V lost 4 bases to trimming and J lost 6 bases, with 7 bases between them. This CDR3 comprises 11 residues. The chain's CDR3 is CASSVTGEQYF. The CDR3 nucleotides read TGTGCCAGCAGTGTGACAGGCGAGCAGTACTTC. The complete variable domain, with remaining parts taken from reference TRBV2 and TRBJ2-7, reads EPEVTQTPSHQVTQMGQEVILRCVPISNHLYFYWYRQILGQKVEFLVSFYNNEISEKSEIFDDQFSVERPDGSNFTLKIRSTKLEDSAMYFCASSVTGEQYFGPGTRLTVT.

The V gene is TRBV10-3, the J gene TRBJ2-2; 9 bases align to TRBD1. In germline, CDR1 is ENHRY, CDR2 SYGVKD. The CDR3 is 14 amino acids. After removal of 7 bases from V and 4 bases from J, the junction contained 4 bases not matched to a gene. The chain's CDR3 is CAIIGQGLTGELFF. The CDR3 DNA reads as TGTGCCATCATCGGACAGGGGCTCACCGGGGAGCTGTTTTTT.

The chain recombines TRBV4-2 with TRBJ2-7; 7 positions match TRBD1. CDR1 and CDR2 from the germline V gene are LGHNA and YNFKEQ. This CDR3 has 15 residues. V was pared by 4 bases and J by 2 bases, with 8 bases of the junction left unmatched. CDR3 DNA: TGTGCCAGCAGCCCCGGGACAGAGACACCCTACGAGCAGTACTTC. Translating gives CASSPGTETPYEQYF.

The rearrangement uses TRBV9 and TRBJ2-1, with 11 positions matching TRBD2. Trimming cost V 3 bases and J 7 bases; bases outside gene matches: 9. Germline V lookup: CDR1 SGDLS, CDR2 YYNGEE. The CDR3 has 16 amino acids. The CDR3 DNA reads as TGTGCCAGCAGCGCCTATAGCGGGGGGGCGGTTAATGAGCAGTTCTTC. Translating gives CASSAYSGGAVNEQFF.